This TCR beta chain came from a study of OX40 agonist ivuxolimab in advanced cancers. Study-level background: Earlier treatment with anti-PD-1, anti-PD-L1 or anti-CTLA-4 was permitted, and over 35% had received some. Study-level findings and limits: CD8+ T cells averaged more expanded clones than CD4+.

This CDR3 spans 16 amino acids. V was shortened by 9 bases and J by 1 base, with 19 bases between the two germline ends. The germline gives CDR1 ENHRY, CDR2 SYGVKD. Sequencing used immunoSEQ multiplex PCR; TCRdb keeps in-frame clones, though not all of them. The data show 55,000 to 70,000 clones, with approximately 87% seen just once and 6.1% held by the top ten. A remark on this clone: Its specificity is unknown.

Systemic immunosuppression or autoimmune disease history was grounds to exclude patients. The material was CD4+ or CD8+ T cells sorted from blood, obtained in a trial of the OX40 agonist ivuxolimab. The source is an adult with an advanced solid tumor such as melanoma, head and neck, liver or kidney cancer. The V call is TRBV10-3, the J call TRBJ1-3, with D hard to call. CDR3 sequence: CAMGKGGKLSGNTIYF. The DNA of the CDR3 is TGTGCCATGGGGAAAGGAGGGAAGCTATCTGGAAACACCATATATTTT.